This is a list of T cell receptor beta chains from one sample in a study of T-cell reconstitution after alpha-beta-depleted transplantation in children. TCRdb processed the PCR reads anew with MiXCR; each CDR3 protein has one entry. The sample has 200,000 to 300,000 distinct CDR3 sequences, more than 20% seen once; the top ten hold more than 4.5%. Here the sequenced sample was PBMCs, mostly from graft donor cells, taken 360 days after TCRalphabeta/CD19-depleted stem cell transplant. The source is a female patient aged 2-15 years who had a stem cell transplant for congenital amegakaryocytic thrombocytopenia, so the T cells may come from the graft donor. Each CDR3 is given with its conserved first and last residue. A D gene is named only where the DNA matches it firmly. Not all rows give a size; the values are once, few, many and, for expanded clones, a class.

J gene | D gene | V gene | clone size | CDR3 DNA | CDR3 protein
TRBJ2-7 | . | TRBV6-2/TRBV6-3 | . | TGTGCCAGCAGATACCGGGACTCCAGCTACGAGCAGTACTTC | CASRYRDSSYEQYF
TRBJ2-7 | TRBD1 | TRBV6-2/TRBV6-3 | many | TGTGCCAGCAGTATCACAGGGGGCTACGAGCAGTACTTC | CASSITGGYEQYF
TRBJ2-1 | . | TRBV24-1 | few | TGTGCCACCAGTTCCGAAAGACTTGGTGAGCAGTTCTTC | CATSSERLGEQFF
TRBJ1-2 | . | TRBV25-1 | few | TGTGCCAGCAGTGACCACCCTGGCAGGGAGGGTGGCTACACCTTC | CASSDHPGREGGYTF
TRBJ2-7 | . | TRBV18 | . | TGTGCCAGCTCACCAGTCGGAAAATCCTACGAGCAGTACTTC | CASSPVGKSYEQYF
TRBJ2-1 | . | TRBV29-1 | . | TGCAGCGTTACAGCGGTGTCCTACAATGAGCAGTTCTTC | CSVTAVSYNEQFF
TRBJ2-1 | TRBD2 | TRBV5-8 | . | TGTGCCAGCAGCCTACCTGCGGCGGGAGGATCGTCTGAGCAGTTCTTC | CASSLPAAGGSSEQFF
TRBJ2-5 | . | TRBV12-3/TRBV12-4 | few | TGTGCCAGCAGTTTCCGGGGAGAGACCCAGTACTTC | CASSFRGETQYF
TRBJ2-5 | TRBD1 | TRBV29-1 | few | TGCAGCGTTGAATGGGGAGACAGGGCCCACTGGGAGACCCAGTACTTC | CSVEWGDRAHWETQYF
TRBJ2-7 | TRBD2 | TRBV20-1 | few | TGCAGTGCTAGTCACCATCTAGCGGGGGGGCACTACGAGCAGTACTTC | CSASHHLAGGHYEQYF
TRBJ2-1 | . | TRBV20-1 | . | TGCAGTGCAACCCTTACAGGGCTCTACAATGAGCAGTTCTTC | CSATLTGLYNEQFF
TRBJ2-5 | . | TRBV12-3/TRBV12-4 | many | TGTGCCAGCAGTTTCGGGACGGGATACCAAGAGACCCAGTACTTC | CASSFGTGYQETQYF
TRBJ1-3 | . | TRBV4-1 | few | TGCGCCAGCAGCCCAGAGGACAGCTCTGGAAACACCATATATTTT | CASSPEDSSGNTIYF
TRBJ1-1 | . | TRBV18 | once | TGTGCCAGCTCAACAGTTGTAGAAGCTTTCTTT | CASSTVVEAFF
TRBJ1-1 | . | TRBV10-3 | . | TGTGCCATCAGTGAACCGGGAACTGAAGCTTTCTTT | CAISEPGTEAFF
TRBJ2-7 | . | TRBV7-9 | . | TGTGCCAGCAGCTCCTCCCGGCCCAGGAGCTCCTACGAGCAGTACTTC | CASSSSRPRSSYEQYF
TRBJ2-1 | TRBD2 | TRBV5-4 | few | TGTGCCAGCAGCTTTGGCGGGAGATATTCCTACAATGAGCAGTTCTTC | CASSFGGRYSYNEQFF
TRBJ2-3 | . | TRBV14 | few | TGTGCCAGCACACGAGGGTATTTCACAGATACGCAGTATTTT | CASTRGYFTDTQYF
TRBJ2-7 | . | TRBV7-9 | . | TGTGCCAGCAGCTTGTTGGGACCGTACGAGCAGTACTTC | CASSLLGPYEQYF
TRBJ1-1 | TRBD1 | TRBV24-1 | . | TGTGCCACCAGTGATGTGGACAGGACTGAAGCTTTCTTT | CATSDVDRTEAFF